These 20 T cell receptor beta chains came from one sample sequenced in a study of blood T cell dynamics during melanoma immunotherapy. Generated by immunoSEQ multiplex PCR, the TCRdb table keeps only in-frame clones and is missing some. The sample carries tens of thousands of clones, approximately 88% recorded once. Described time point: pre-treatment baseline. Sequences were derived from blood, sampled from a patient treated with checkpoint blockade. These receptor sequences come from a human donor with melanoma.

This sequence joins TRBV19 and TRBJ2-7; no firm D call. V lost 5 bases and J lost 0, with 17 bases in between. The CDR3 is 16 amino acids. The germline CDR1 and CDR2 sequences are LNHDA and SQIVND (reference sequence). The CDR3 DNA follows: TGTGCCAGTAGTCCTTACCGTGGCAGGAGCTCCTACGAGCAGTACTTC. This gives the protein CASSPYRGRSSYEQYF. The whole variable domain, filled in from reference TRBV19 and TRBJ2-7, reads DGGITQSPKYLFRKEGQNVTLSCEQNLNHDAMYWYRQDPGQGLRLIYYSQIVNDFQKGDIAEGYSVSREKKESFPLTVTSAQKNPTAFYLCASSPYRGRSSYEQYFGPGTRLTVT.

V gene TRBV9 combines with J gene TRBJ1-2; D is uncertain. Germline V CDR1 and CDR2: SGDLS, YYNGEE. The CDR3 length is 11 residues. Deletions cut 5 bases from V and 1 base from J, with 3 bases between. CDR3 DNA sequence: TGTGCCAGCAGTAATAACTATGGCTACACCTTC. Its protein product is CASSNNYGYTF.

This rearrangement joins TRBV18 to TRBJ2-1; 8 nucleotides line up with TRBD2. Trimming took 0 bases from V and 8 from J; bases not matched to a gene: 9. The CDR3 covers 16 residues. The germline V gene has CDR1 KGHSH and CDR2 LQKENI. In nucleotides, the CDR3 is TGTGCCAGCTCACCACCATCCAGCGGGAGCGCCCATGAGCAGTTCTTC. Amino acid sequence: CASSPPSSGSAHEQFF. The full variable domain, completed using reference TRBV18 and TRBJ2-1, is NAGVMQNPRHLVRRRGQEARLRCSPMKGHSHVYWYRQLPEEGLKFMVYLQKENIIDESGMPKERFSAEFPKEGPSILRIQQVVRGDSAAYFCASSPPSSGSAHEQFFGPGTRLTVL.

The CDR3 loop reads CVRSPKDRGKTEAFF. The CDR3 DNA reads as TGTGTCAGAAGCCCAAAGGACAGGGGGAAAACTGAAGCTTTCTTT. The chain uses TRBV7-5 and TRBJ1-1; the D call TRBD1 from the table was never checked on the DNA. TRBV7-5 is classified as a pseudogene. CDR3 length: 15 residues.

In this sample, this clone turned up once. The J gene is TRBJ1-5, the V gene TRBV28; 7 bases align to TRBD1. Germline CDR1 reads MDHEN; CDR2 reads SYDVKM. V shed 3 bases and J 6 bases; nucleotides not matched to a gene: 14. The CDR3 has 17 amino acids. CDR3 residues: CASSFFPVTGRSQPQHF. CDR3 nucleotides: TGTGCCAGCAGTTTTTTTCCCGTGACAGGGAGGAGTCAGCCCCAGCATTTT.

The V call is TRBV14, the J call TRBJ1-6; D remains ambiguous. Germline V gene sequence: CDR1 SGHDN, CDR2 FVKESK. The CDR3 length is 16 residues. Trimming pared 4 bases from V and 6 bases from J, leaving 16 bases between. CDR3 in amino acids: CASSLRSLSGNSPLHF. The DNA of the CDR3 is TGTGCCAGCAGCCTAAGGAGCCTGTCGGGTAATTCACCCCTCCACTTT.

J is TRBJ1-1 and V is TRBV6-1; no firm D call. Trimming removed 6 bases at V and 1 base at J, with 9 bases between. Germline CDR1 and CDR2: MNHNS and SASEGT. The CDR3 contains 13 residues. CDR3 protein: CASSPNGNTEAFF. The CDR3 nucleotides are TGTGCCAGCAGCCCTAATGGGAACACTGAAGCTTTCTTT.

CDR3 nucleotide sequence: TGTGCCAGCAGCCGCGGGACTAGCGGGAGTTACAATGAGCAGTTCTTC. It codes for CASSRGTSGSYNEQFF. The chain couples TRBV9 to TRBJ2-1; 14 nucleotides match TRBD2. The CDR3 runs 16 residues. Per germline, CDR1 SGDLS and CDR2 YYNGEE. V lost 4 bases, J lost 4 bases, and 4 bases stayed unmatched.

The chain is built from TRBV2 and TRBJ2-2; D is unresolved. There are 11 residues in the CDR3. Germline V gene sequence: CDR1 SNHLY, CDR2 FYNNEI. Trimming left V 1 base short and J 16 bases short, with 10 bases between. The CDR3 loop is CASSEVGPAFF. As DNA, the CDR3 is TGTGCCAGCAGTGAAGTGGGTCCGGCGTTTTTT.

This chain uses TRBV7-9 with TRBJ2-6, with 8 bases lining up with TRBD1. There are 18 residues in the CDR3. Trimming took 0 bases from V and 4 from J; bases not matched to a gene: 8. The germline CDR1 and CDR2 sequences are SEHNR and FQNEAQ (reference sequence). Here the CDR3 DNA reads TGTGCCAGCAGCTTAGCCGGCAGGGGGCGCACCGGGGCCAACGTCCTGACTTTC. Translated: CASSLAGRGRTGANVLTF.

J is TRBJ1-5 and V is TRBV19; 8 bases fit TRBD1. Germline CDR1 LNHDA, CDR2 SQIVND (reference sequence). V lost 5 bases to trimming and J lost 4 bases; unmatched junction nucleotides: 4. The CDR3 runs to 14 residues. The CDR3 region is CASSVQGANQPQHF. The CDR3 region has the DNA TGTGCCAGTAGTGTTCAGGGGGCGAATCAGCCCCAGCATTTT.

The CDR3 spells CASSSAVEQFF. CDR3 nucleotide sequence: TGTGCCAGCAGTTCAGCGGTTGAGCAGTTCTTC. The chain carries TRBV7-2 and TRBJ2-1, with D possibly being TRBD2 (5 bases). V dropped 6 bases and J dropped 9 bases, with 9 bases sitting between them. Looked up from germline, CDR1 is SGHTA and CDR2 is FQGNSA. The CDR3 has 11 residues.

The genes are TRBV5-6 and TRBJ2-7; D remains unclear. Trimming stripped 4 bases from V and 5 bases from J, with 16 bases between. CDR1 and CDR2 from the germline V gene are SGHDT and YYEEEE. This CDR3 comprises 14 residues. The CDR3 loop is CASSPVFRLHEQYF. CDR3 nucleotide sequence: TGTGCCAGCAGCCCGGTCTTTAGACTTCACGAGCAGTACTTC.

The genes are TRBV7-9 and TRBJ1-6, with TRBD1 matching 8 bases. The V segment lost 3 bases and the J segment 10 bases; nucleotides outside the gene matches: 11. This CDR3 region has 16 residues. Germline CDR1 SEHNR, CDR2 FQNEAQ (reference sequence). CDR3 loop: CASSFQTQGVRSPLHF. The CDR3 coding sequence is TGTGCCAGCAGCTTCCAAACACAGGGGGTAAGGTCACCCCTCCACTTT. Full variable domain (missing parts from reference TRBV7-9 and TRBJ1-6): DTGVSQNPRHKITKRGQNVTFRCDPISEHNRLYWYRQTLGQGPEFLTYFQNEAQLEKSRLLSDRFSAERPKGSFSTLEIQRTEQGDSAMYLCASSFQTQGVRSPLHFGNGTRLTVT.

This chain joins TRBV5-1 and TRBJ2-7; 13 nucleotides line up with TRBD2. Germline CDR1 and CDR2: SGHRS and YFSETQ. J gave up 1 base and V 4 bases, and 14 bases lay outside the gene matches. The CDR3 has 19 amino acids. The CDR3 sequence is CASSGGRLAGGPQSYEQYF. The DNA for the CDR3 is TGCGCCAGCAGCGGTGGAAGACTAGCGGGAGGACCCCAGTCCTACGAGCAGTACTTC.

V gene TRBV5-4 combines with J gene TRBJ2-3, with 9 bases lining up with TRBD2. Germline V gene data show CDR1 as SGHNT and CDR2 as YYREEE (reference sequence). This CDR3 has 15 amino acids. After removal of 0 bases from V and 11 bases from J, the junction contained 10 bases not matched to a gene. This CDR3 reads CASSLAAAGGIGQYF. DNA of the CDR3: TGTGCCAGCAGCTTGGCTGCGGCGGGAGGGATCGGGCAGTATTTT.

CDR3 nucleotide sequence: TGTGCCAGCAGTTTATCGAGGGGGGCGGGTGGCACAGATACGCAGTATTTT. This translates into CASSLSRGAGGTDTQYF. This sequence joins TRBV27 and TRBJ2-3, with D possibly being TRBD1 or TRBD2 (6 bases each). The CDR3 extends over 17 amino acids. CDR1 and CDR2 from the germline V gene are MNHEY and SMNVEV (reference sequence). V shed 0 bases and J shed 1 base, with 14 bases lying between them.

This clone appeared a few times. The chain has TRBV7-9 and TRBJ1-1, with 7 positions matching TRBD1. V shed 4 bases and J 11 bases; nucleotides not matched to a gene: 7. CDR3 length: 12 amino acids. Looked up from germline, CDR1 is SEHNR and CDR2 is FQNEAQ (reference sequence). The CDR3 bases are TGTGCCAGCAGCTCCGGCGGGACAGCCGCTTTCTTT. It translates to CASSSGGTAAFF.

V gene TRBV7-3 combines with J gene TRBJ2-1; TRBD2 might be the D (6 bases). With 0 bases removed from V and 8 bases from J, the gap between germline ends came to 8 bases. Germline lookup yields CDR1 SGHTA and CDR2 FQGTGA. The length of the CDR3 is 13 residues. The CDR3 loop is CASSLTLADEQFF. The CDR3 bases are TGTGCCAGCAGCTTAACACTAGCCGATGAGCAGTTCTTC. The whole variable domain, remainder taken from reference TRBV7-3 and TRBJ2-1, is GAGVSQTPSNKVTEKGKYVELRCDPISGHTALYWYRQSLGQGPEFLIYFQGTGAADDSGLPNDRFFAVRPEGSVSTLKIQRTERGDSAVYLCASSLTLADEQFFGPGTRLTVL.

V is TRBV11-2 and J is TRBJ2-1; 10 bases line up with TRBD1. Germline-derived CDR1 and CDR2 are SGHAT and FQNNGV. The CDR3 is 19 amino acids. After removal of 4 bases from V and 7 bases from J, the junction contained 19 bases not matched to a gene. The CDR3 DNA sequence: TGTGCCAGCAGCTCCCCGGGGAGAGCCGGGACAGGGGCCTTAAATGAGCAGTTCTTC. This encodes CASSSPGRAGTGALNEQFF.